The source of this T cell receptor beta chain is a study of T cell responses to AZD1222 COVID-19 vaccine (dated by TCRdb to the early 2020s). At the level of the whole study: TCR sequencing was performed for roughly 250 trial participants, of whom 200 to 220 were given two doses of AZD1222 and some 26 were given two doses of MenACWY control vaccine. Trial participants were enrolled by age into 18-55, 56-69 and 70-plus year subgroups, with around 140, 26 and 57 TCR-sequenced participants respectively. Summary of the overall study and its limitations: Only six AZD1222 recipients were SARS-CoV-2 seropositive at baseline, limiting conclusions about previously exposed vaccinees. Vaccine-associated CD4 TCRs spanned the whole spike protein, with dominant responses in regions 160-218 and 743-854. Epitopes outside the regions mutated in the B.1.351 and B.1.1.7 variants were reportedly recognized by nearly half of the unique spike-specific TCRs. Most participants were white British and females outnumbered males, and the authors suggested that clonal diversity may have been underestimated. After two AZD1222 doses, both the breadth and the depth of spike-specific TCRs were significantly higher than at day 0 and than in MenACWY recipients. Because no samples from the day 14 peak response were available, repertoires could be characterized only after the peak T cell response. In the small 56-69-year group, the increase in depth fell short of significance, most likely because of low power.

This clone was detected only once. Its antigen specificity is not known. Base qualities are missing; no much larger clone stands one base away. V lost 5 bases and J lost 7 bases; the stretch between them is 12 bases long. In the germline V gene, CDR1 corresponds to SGHTA and CDR2 to FQGTGA. Taken from cysteine to phenylalanine, the CDR3 has 13 residues. Only the CDR3 portion is preserved as DNA: 39 bases, with reading frame beginning at the first base. The CDR3 regions of human TCRbeta chains were analyzed by immunosequencing. Per the source publication's procedure: Repertoire TCRs were matched against a reference library of SARS-CoV-2-specific TCRs generated with the MIRA antigen-specificity platform. Breadth was defined as the fraction of unique TCRs that were SARS-CoV-2-associated. Depth was defined as the fraction of total T cells that were SARS-CoV-2-associated. Each spike-specific TCR was assigned to its reactive spike region and to a CD4 or CD8 class using the MIRA data. Log10-transformed breadth and depth values were compared by one-way ANOVA with Sidak's multiple comparisons tests. TCRdb took this table from immuneACCESS and kept in-frame rearrangements with V and J called. Such tables lack part of the clones; where checked against another copy, unresolved V genes explain under half of the gap, and the rest is unexplained. V, J and clone size are those of that table, while D and trimming were read from the DNA. The sample table contains tens of thousands of clones; only one count was recorded for roughly 89% of them. Together, the top ten hold 4.5% to 5% of the sample.

This specimen's time point label, per the study, means: about 28 days (+/-7) after the second vaccine dose. AZD1222 recipients with second doses at about 4 weeks or about 12 weeks were pooled, because spike-specific TCR depth and breadth did not differ between schedules. Samples from vaccinated people were obtained from the UK trials COV001 and COV002, which included a single-blind randomized controlled phase 2/3 trial of AZD1222 (ChAdOx1 nCoV-19) in healthy adults. For TCRbeta chain sequencing, PBMC samples from trial participants were taken at day 0 and at day 28 after the second dose. Sequencing used peripheral blood, obtained 28 days after the second AZD1222 dose. This sequence uses TRBV7-3 and TRBJ2-1; a confident D gene designation cannot be given. This sequence was found in an adult who received the AZD1222 COVID-19 vaccine. The DNA reads TGTGCCAGCAGCCTGACATCTCTTAATGAGCAGTTCTTC. The encoded protein is CASSLTSLNEQFF.